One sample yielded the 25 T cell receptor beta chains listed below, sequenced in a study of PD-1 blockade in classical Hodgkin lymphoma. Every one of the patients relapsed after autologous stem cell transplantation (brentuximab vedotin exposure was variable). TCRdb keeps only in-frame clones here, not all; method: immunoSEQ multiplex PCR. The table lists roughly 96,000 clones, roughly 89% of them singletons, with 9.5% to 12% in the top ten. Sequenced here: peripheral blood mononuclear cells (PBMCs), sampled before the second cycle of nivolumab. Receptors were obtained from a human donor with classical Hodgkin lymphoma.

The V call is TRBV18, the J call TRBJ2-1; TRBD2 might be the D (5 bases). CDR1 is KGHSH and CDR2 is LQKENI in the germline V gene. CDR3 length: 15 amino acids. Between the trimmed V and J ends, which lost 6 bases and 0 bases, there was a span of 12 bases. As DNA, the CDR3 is TGTGCCAGCTCTTACGGGGTTATCTCCTACAATGAGCAGTTCTTC. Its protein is CASSYGVISYNEQFF. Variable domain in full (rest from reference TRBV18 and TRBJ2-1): NAGVMQNPRHLVRRRGQEARLRCSPMKGHSHVYWYRQLPEEGLKFMVYLQKENIIDESGMPKERFSAEFPKEGPSILRIQQVVRGDSAAYFCASSYGVISYNEQFFGPGTRLTVL.

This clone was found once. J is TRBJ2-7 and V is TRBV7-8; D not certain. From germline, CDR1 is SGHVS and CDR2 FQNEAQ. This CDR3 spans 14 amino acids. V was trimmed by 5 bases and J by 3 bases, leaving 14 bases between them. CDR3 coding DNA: TGTGCCAGCAGCGTAAGCCCGGATTACTACGAGCAGTACTTC. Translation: CASSVSPDYYEQYF.

The CDR3 sequence: CASSPGEYQETQYF. As DNA, the CDR3 is TGTGCCAGCAGTCCAGGGGAGTACCAAGAGACCCAGTACTTC. This chain uses TRBV28 with TRBJ2-5; D may be TRBD1 (6 bases). Deletions cut 5 bases from V and 0 bases from J, with 10 bases between. The CDR3 runs 14 residues. Germline CDR1 is MDHEN and CDR2 is SYDVKM.

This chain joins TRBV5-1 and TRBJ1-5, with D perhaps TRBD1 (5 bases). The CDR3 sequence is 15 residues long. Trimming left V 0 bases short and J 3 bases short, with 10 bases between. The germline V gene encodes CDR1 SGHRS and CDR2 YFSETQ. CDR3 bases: TGCGCCAGCAGCTTGGAGGGACCGGCCAATCAGCCCCAGCATTTT. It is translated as CASSLEGPANQPQHF.

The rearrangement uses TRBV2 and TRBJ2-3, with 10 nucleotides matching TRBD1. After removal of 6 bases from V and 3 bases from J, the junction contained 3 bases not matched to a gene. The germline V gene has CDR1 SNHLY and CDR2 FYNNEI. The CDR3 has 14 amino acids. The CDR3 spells CASSRDRGTDTQYF. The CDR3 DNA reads TGTGCCAGCAGCCGGGACAGGGGTACAGATACGCAGTATTTT.

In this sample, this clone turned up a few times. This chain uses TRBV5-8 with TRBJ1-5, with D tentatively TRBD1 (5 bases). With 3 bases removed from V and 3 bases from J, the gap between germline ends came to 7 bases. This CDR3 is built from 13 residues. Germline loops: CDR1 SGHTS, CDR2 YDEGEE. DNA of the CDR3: TGTGCCAGCAGCTGGGGCGCCAATCAGCCCCAGCATTTT. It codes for CASSWGANQPQHF.

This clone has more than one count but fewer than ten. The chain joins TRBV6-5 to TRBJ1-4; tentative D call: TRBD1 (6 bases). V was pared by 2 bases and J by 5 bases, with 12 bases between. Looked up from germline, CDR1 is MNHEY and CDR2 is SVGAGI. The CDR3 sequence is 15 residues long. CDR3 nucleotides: TGTGCCAGCAGTTACGACACAGGGTCAAATGAAAAACTGTTTTTT. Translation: CASSYDTGSNEKLFF.

CDR3 protein: CASKGAVMYEQYF. CDR3 DNA: TGTGCCAGCAAAGGGGCTGTGATGTACGAGCAGTACTTC. V is TRBV2 and J is TRBJ2-7; D is possibly TRBD1 (5 bases). Deletions cut 7 bases from V and 4 bases from J, with 14 bases between. The germline V gene has CDR1 SNHLY and CDR2 FYNNEI. The CDR3 covers 13 residues.

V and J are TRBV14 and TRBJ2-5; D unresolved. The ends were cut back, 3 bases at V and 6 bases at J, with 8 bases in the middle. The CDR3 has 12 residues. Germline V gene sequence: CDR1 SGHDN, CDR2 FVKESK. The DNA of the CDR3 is TGTGCCAGCAGCCACGGTGGGAAGACCCAGTACTTC. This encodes CASSHGGKTQYF.

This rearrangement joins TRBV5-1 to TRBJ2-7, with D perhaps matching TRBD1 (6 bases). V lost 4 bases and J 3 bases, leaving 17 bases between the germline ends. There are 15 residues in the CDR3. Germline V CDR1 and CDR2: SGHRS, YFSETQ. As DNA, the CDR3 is TGCGCCAGCAGCCTTGGTCGACAGGACCTCTACGAGCAGTACTTC. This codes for CASSLGRQDLYEQYF.

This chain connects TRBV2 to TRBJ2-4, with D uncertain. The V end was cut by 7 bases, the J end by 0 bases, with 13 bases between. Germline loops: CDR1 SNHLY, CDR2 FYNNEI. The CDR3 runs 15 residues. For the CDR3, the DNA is TGTGCCAGCACACCGTTTGTTCTAGCCAAAAACATTCAGTACTTC. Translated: CASTPFVLAKNIQYF.

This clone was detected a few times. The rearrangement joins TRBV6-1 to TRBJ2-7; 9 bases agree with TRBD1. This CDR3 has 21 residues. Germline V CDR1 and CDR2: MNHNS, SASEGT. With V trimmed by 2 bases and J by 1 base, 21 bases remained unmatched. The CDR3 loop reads CASSEPPSTRYGTGSSYEQYF. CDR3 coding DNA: TGTGCCAGCAGTGAACCACCATCGACCCGGTACGGGACAGGGTCTTCCTACGAGCAGTACTTC.

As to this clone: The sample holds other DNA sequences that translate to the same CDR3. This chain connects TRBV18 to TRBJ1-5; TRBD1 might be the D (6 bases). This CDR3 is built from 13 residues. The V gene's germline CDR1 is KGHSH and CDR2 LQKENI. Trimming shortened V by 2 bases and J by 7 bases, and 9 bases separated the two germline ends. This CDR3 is CASSPGGLQPQHF. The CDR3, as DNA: TGTGCCAGCTCACCAGGGGGCTTGCAGCCCCAGCATTTT.

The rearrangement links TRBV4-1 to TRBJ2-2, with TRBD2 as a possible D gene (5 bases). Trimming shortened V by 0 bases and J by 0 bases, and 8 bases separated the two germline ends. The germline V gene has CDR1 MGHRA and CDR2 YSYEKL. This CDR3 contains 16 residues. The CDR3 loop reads CASSQDPSPNTGELFF. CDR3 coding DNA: TGCGCCAGCAGCCAAGACCCTAGCCCGAACACCGGGGAGCTGTTTTTT.

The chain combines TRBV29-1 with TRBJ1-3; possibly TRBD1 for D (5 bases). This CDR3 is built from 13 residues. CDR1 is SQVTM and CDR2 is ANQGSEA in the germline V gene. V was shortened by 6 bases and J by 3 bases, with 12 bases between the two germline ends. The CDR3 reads CSVGGDVGNTIYF. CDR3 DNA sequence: TGCAGCGTGGGGGGGGACGTTGGAAACACCATATATTTT.

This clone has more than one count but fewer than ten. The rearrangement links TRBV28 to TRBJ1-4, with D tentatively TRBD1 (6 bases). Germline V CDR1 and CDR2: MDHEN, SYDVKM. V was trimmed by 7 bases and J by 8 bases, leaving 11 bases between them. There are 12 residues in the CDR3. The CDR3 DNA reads TGTGCCAGCAACCAGGGGTTGGAAAAACTGTTTTTT. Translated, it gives CASNQGLEKLFF.

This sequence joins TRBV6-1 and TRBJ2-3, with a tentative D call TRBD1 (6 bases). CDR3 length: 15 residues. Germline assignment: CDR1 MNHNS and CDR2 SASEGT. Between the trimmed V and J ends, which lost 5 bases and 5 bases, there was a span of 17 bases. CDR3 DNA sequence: TGTGCCAGCAGTCGAACAGCGACAGGTTTAGATACGCAGTATTTT. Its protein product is CASSRTATGLDTQYF.

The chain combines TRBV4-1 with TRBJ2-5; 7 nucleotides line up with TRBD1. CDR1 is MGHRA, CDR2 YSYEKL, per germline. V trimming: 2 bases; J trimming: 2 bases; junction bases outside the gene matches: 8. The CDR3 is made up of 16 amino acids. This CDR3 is CASSQRGQRFQETQYF. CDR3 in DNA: TGCGCCAGCAGCCAACGGGGACAGAGATTTCAAGAGACCCAGTACTTC.

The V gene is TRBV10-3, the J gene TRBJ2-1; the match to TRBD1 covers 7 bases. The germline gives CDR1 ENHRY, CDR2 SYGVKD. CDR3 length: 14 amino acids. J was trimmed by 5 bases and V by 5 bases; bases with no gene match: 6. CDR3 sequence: CAISYTQGNNEQFF. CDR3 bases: TGTGCCATCAGTTATACACAGGGGAACAATGAGCAGTTCTTC.

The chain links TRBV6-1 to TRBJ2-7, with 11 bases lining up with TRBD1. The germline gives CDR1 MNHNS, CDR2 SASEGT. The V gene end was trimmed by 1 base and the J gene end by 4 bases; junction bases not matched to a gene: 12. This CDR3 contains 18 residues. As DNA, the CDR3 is TGTGCCAGCAGTGAAGAGACGTATTGGACAGGGGGCAAGTACGAGCAGTACTTC. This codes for CASSEETYWTGGKYEQYF.

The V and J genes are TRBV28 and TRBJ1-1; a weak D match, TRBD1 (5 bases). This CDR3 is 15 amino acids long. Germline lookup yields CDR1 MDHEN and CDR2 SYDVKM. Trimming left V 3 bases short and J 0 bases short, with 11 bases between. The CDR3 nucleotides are TGTGCCAGCAGTTTTTCCGGGACGGTGAACACTGAAGCTTTCTTT. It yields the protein CASSFSGTVNTEAFF.

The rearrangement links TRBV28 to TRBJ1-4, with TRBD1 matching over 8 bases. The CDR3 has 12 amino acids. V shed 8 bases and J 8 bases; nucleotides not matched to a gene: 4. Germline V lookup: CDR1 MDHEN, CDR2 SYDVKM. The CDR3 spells CASLTGEEKLFF. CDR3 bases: TGTGCCAGCCTGACAGGGGAGGAAAAACTGTTTTTT. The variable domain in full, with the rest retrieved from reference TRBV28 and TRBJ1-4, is DVKVTQSSRYLVKRTGEKVFLECVQDMDHENMFWYRQDPGLGLRLIYFSYDVKMKEKGDIPEGYSVSREKKERFSLILESASTNQTSMYLCASLTGEEKLFFGSGTQLSVL.

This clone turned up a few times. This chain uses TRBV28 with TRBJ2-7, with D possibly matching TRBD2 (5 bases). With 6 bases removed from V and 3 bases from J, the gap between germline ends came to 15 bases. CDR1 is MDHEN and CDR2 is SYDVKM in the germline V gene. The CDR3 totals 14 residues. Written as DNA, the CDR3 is TGTGCCAGCAGGCGGGTGGGAGTGGGCTACGAGCAGTACTTC. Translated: CASRRVGVGYEQYF.

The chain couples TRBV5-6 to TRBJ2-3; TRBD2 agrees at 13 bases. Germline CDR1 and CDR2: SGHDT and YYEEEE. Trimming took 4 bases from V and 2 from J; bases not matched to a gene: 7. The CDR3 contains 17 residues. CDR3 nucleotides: TGTGCCAGCAGCCGGGGGACTAGCGGGACTTCCACAGATACGCAGTATTTT. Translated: CASSRGTSGTSTDTQYF.

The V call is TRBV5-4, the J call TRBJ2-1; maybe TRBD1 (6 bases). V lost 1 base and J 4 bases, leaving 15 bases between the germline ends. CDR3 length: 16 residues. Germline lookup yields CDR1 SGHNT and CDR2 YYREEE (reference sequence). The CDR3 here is CASSLIGSGAYNEQFF. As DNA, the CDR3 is TGTGCCAGCAGCTTGATAGGGTCAGGGGCATACAATGAGCAGTTCTTC.